This section outlines one T cell receptor beta chain sequence together with its context. This sample is part of a study of control samples from healthy donors and cancer patients. Profiling relied on immunoSEQ multiplex PCR, and the TCRdb table lists in-frame clones only, not all of them. The data hold about 150,000 clones, with about 94% observed a single time. Sequenced input: blood. The origin of this receptor is a man aged 40-50 years in good health.

The CDR3 is CASIQTGNTEAFF. CDR3 nucleotides: TGTGCCAGTATACAGACGGGGAACACTGAAGCTTTCTTT. The rearrangement joins TRBV19 to TRBJ1-1; D not resolved. The CDR3 spans 13 residues. CDR1 LNHDA and CDR2 SQIVND come from the germline V gene (reference sequence). Trimming took off 7 bases at V and 1 base at J, with 10 bases between the two ends.